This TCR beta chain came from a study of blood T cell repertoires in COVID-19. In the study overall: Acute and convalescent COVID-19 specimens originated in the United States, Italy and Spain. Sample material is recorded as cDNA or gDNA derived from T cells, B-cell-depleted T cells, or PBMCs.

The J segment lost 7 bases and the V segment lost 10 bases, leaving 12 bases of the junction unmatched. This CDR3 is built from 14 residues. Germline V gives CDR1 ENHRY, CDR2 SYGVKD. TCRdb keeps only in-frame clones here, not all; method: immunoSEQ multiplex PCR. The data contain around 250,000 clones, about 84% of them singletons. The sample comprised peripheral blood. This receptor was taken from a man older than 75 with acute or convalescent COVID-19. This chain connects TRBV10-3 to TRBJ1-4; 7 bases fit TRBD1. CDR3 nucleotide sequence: TGTGCCACCAAAACGGAGGGGGCCAGTGAAAAACTGTTTTTT. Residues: CATKTEGASEKLFF.